This T cell receptor (beta chain) was sequenced during a study of blood T cell repertoires in COVID-19. Overall study context: Collection of acute and convalescent COVID-19 samples took place in the United States, Italy and Spain. T cells, B-cell-depleted T cells, or PBMCs provided the cDNA or gDNA that served as material.

Original methodology: Reference gene primer amplification yielded estimated nucleated cell counts. TCRdb's table, derived via immunoSEQ multiplex PCR, lists solely in-frame clones and lacks some. The DNA was the basis for D and trimming; V, J and clone size are from that table. This sample yields about 150,000 clones, of which around 84% are seen a single time; about 7% belongs to the top ten. CDR1 and CDR2 (germline): SGHTA, FQGNSA. The CDR3 consists of 11 residues. The V end was cut by 9 bases, the J end by 9 bases, with 12 bases between. The source is a man aged 45-65 years with active or convalescent COVID-19. Sequencing used peripheral blood. The chain carries TRBV7-2 and TRBJ2-1, with a weak D call TRBD2 (5 bases). This chain's CDR3 is CASHYGIEQFF. CDR3 nucleotide sequence: TGTGCCAGTCATTACGGGATTGAGCAGTTCTTC.